This T cell receptor beta chain stems from a study of blood T cell repertoires in COVID-19. Looking at the study overall: Specimens from acute and convalescent COVID-19 originated in the United States, Italy and Spain. The cDNA or gDNA used as material had been derived from T cells, B-cell-depleted T cells, or PBMCs.

Methods used by the authors: Scientists estimated how many nucleated cells there were by amplifying reference gene primers. Sequencing was performed with immunoSEQ multiplex PCR; in TCRdb, only in-frame clones are kept and a portion is missing. V, J and clone size are those of that table, while D and trimming were read from the DNA. The sample has 59,000 or so clones; approximately 91% are singletons. From germline, CDR1 is DFQATT and CDR2 SNEGSKA (reference sequence). Trimming took 5 bases from V and 3 from J, leaving 4 bases between them. The CDR3 sequence is 10 residues long. The chain is built from TRBV20-1 and TRBJ2-5; D gene ambiguous. The clonotype originates from a human donor in a cohort sampled during active COVID-19. The source material was peripheral blood. Here the CDR3 reads CSAYEETQYF. CDR3 DNA sequence: TGCAGTGCTTATGAAGAGACCCAGTACTTC.